This is a list of T cell receptor beta chains from one sample in a study of spatial heterogeneity in lung cancer. TCRdb called the 5' RACE reads again in MiXCR, with one record for every CDR3 protein. The sample records about 52,000 distinct CDR3 sequences, more than 6.5% being singletons. The starting material was PBMCs, obtained at follow-up. The receptors come from a female donor with early-stage non-small cell lung cancer. The CDR3 runs from the conserved cysteine through the conserved F or W. Each record gives: V gene, J gene, D gene, clone size, CDR3 DNA, CDR3 protein. A D gene is named only where the DNA matches it firmly. Some rows mark clone size as missing; the rest say once, few, many or name a class of expanded clone.

V gene: TRBV20-1; J gene: TRBJ2-3; D gene: .; clone size: .; CDR3 DNA: TGCAGTGCCCCCGGGGGCGCAGATACGCAGTATTTT; CDR3 protein: CSAPGGADTQYF
V gene: TRBV7-2; J gene: TRBJ1-2; D gene: .; clone size: many; CDR3 DNA: TGTGCCAGCAGCTTAATGGCAGGGGATGATGGCTACACCTTC; CDR3 protein: CASSLMAGDDGYTF
V gene: TRBV10-2; J gene: TRBJ1-1; D gene: .; clone size: .; CDR3 DNA: TGCGCCAGCAGGACCGGGACACGGAACGCTGAAGCTTTCTTT; CDR3 protein: CASRTGTRNAEAFF
V gene: TRBV11-2; J gene: TRBJ2-2; D gene: .; clone size: few; CDR3 DNA: TGTGCCAGCAGCGACCCGCGCGGTCCTCAGGAGGAGCTGTTTTTT; CDR3 protein: CASSDPRGPQEELFF
V gene: TRBV5-1; J gene: TRBJ1-6; D gene: TRBD1; clone size: few; CDR3 DNA: TGCGCCAGCAGCTTACAGGGGGATAATTCACCCCTCCACTTT; CDR3 protein: CASSLQGDNSPLHF
V gene: TRBV4-1; J gene: TRBJ2-3; D gene: .; clone size: many; CDR3 DNA: TGCGCCAGCAGCCAAACGGGACTTAACGCAGATACGCAGTATTTT; CDR3 protein: CASSQTGLNADTQYF
V gene: TRBV11-2; J gene: TRBJ2-3; D gene: TRBD2; clone size: many; CDR3 DNA: TGTGCCAGCAGCTTAGAAAGGGCAGCGACCGGGACTAGATACACAGATACGCAGTATTTT; CDR3 protein: CASSLERAATGTRYTDTQYF
V gene: TRBV27; J gene: TRBJ1-6; D gene: .; clone size: few; CDR3 DNA: TGTGCAGACTACGGGGCACCCTACTATAATTCACCCCTCCACTTT; CDR3 protein: CADYGAPYYNSPLHF
V gene: TRBV4-2; J gene: TRBJ2-3; D gene: TRBD2; clone size: many; CDR3 DNA: TGTGCCAGCAGCCAAGATGTGGCGGGGGGTGCAGATACGCAGTATTTT; CDR3 protein: CASSQDVAGGADTQYF
V gene: TRBV5-1; J gene: TRBJ2-1; D gene: .; clone size: few; CDR3 DNA: TGCGCCAGCAGCACGTTTACAGGGCTTGGTGAGCAGTTCTTC; CDR3 protein: CASSTFTGLGEQFF
V gene: TRBV14; J gene: TRBJ2-6; D gene: .; clone size: many; CDR3 DNA: TGTGCCAGCAGCCGAGGGGGTTGGTCTGGGGCCAACGTCCTGACTTTC; CDR3 protein: CASSRGGWSGANVLTF
V gene: TRBV4-3; J gene: TRBJ2-7; D gene: .; clone size: many; CDR3 DNA: TGCGCCAGCAGCCAGGGATGGCGCCCGGACTACGAGCAGTACTTC; CDR3 protein: CASSQGWRPDYEQYF
V gene: TRBV6-5; J gene: TRBJ1-6; D gene: .; clone size: many; CDR3 DNA: TGTGCCAGCGGGCAGGGTGTTTCACCCCTCCACTTT; CDR3 protein: CASGQGVSPLHF
V gene: TRBV6-1; J gene: TRBJ2-3; D gene: TRBD2; clone size: many; CDR3 DNA: TGTGCCAGCAGTGATAGGGGACTAGCCGGCACAGATACGCAGTATTTT; CDR3 protein: CASSDRGLAGTDTQYF
V gene: TRBV9; J gene: TRBJ2-2; D gene: .; clone size: .; CDR3 DNA: TGTGCCAGCAGCGTAGCTACGACGGGGCGGACCGGGGAGCTGTTTTTT; CDR3 protein: CASSVATTGRTGELFF
V gene: TRBV7-9; J gene: TRBJ1-1; D gene: .; clone size: .; CDR3 DNA: TGTGCCAGCAGCCCCTTAGGAGATGGGAACACTGAAGCTTTCTTT; CDR3 protein: CASSPLGDGNTEAFF
V gene: TRBV7-9; J gene: TRBJ2-5; D gene: .; clone size: many; CDR3 DNA: TGTGCCAGCAGCTTAGCGGGATCCCCCCCGCAGGCCCAGTACTTC; CDR3 protein: CASSLAGSPPQAQYF
V gene: TRBV5-1; J gene: TRBJ2-5; D gene: TRBD2; clone size: few; CDR3 DNA: TGCGCCAGCAGCGTGGGGGGACTAGCGGGCCAGGAGACCCAGTACTTC; CDR3 protein: CASSVGGLAGQETQYF
V gene: TRBV10-1; J gene: TRBJ2-3; D gene: .; clone size: many; CDR3 DNA: TGCGCCAGCAGTGCTCACAGCACAGATACGCAGTATTTT; CDR3 protein: CASSAHSTDTQYF
V gene: TRBV10-3; J gene: TRBJ2-7; D gene: TRBD1; clone size: .; CDR3 DNA: TGTGCCATCAGTGCGGGACAGGGAGCCAACGAGCAGTACTTC; CDR3 protein: CAISAGQGANEQYF
V gene: TRBV7-8; J gene: TRBJ1-1; D gene: .; clone size: .; CDR3 DNA: TGTGCCAGCAGCCCCCGGGGGGGCAGCATGAACACTGAAGCTTTCTTT; CDR3 protein: CASSPRGGSMNTEAFF
V gene: TRBV29-1; J gene: TRBJ1-2; D gene: .; clone size: many; CDR3 DNA: TGCAGCGCCGATTTGGCCCGGGCCTTGACCGGCTACACCTTC; CDR3 protein: CSADLARALTGYTF
V gene: TRBV2; J gene: TRBJ2-5; D gene: .; clone size: .; CDR3 DNA: TGTGCCAGCAGGGTTGAGACCCAGTACTTC; CDR3 protein: CASRVETQYF
V gene: TRBV6-5; J gene: TRBJ2-2; D gene: .; clone size: many; CDR3 DNA: TGTGCCAGCAGTTACTCGAGAGGGTCCGGGGAGCTGTTTTTT; CDR3 protein: CASSYSRGSGELFF
V gene: TRBV6-2/TRBV6-3; J gene: TRBJ2-3; D gene: .; clone size: .; CDR3 DNA: TGTGCCAGCAGTTATGGTATGGGAACAGATACGCAGTATTTT; CDR3 protein: CASSYGMGTDTQYF
V gene: TRBV7-2; J gene: TRBJ2-5; D gene: .; clone size: many; CDR3 DNA: TGTGCCAGCAGCTTAGACTGGGGCCAAGAGACCCAGTACTTC; CDR3 protein: CASSLDWGQETQYF